Below, 6 T cell receptor beta chains from the same sample are listed, as sequenced in a study of T cells in Graves' hyperthyroidism and ophthalmopathy. Researchers took RNA transcripts and amplified the TCR beta CDR3 regions from them. Carried out on the TCR CDR3, a first-round RT-PCR used the HTBI primer set. TCRdb analysed the multiplex PCR reads with MiXCR anew, one entry per CDR3 protein. The sample carries hundreds of thousands of distinct CDR3 sequences, roughly 46% recorded once. The sample was peripheral blood or thyroid tissue (not recorded which). These receptor sequences come from a woman aged 18-29 years with Graves' hyperthyroidism.

The sample holds many counts of this clonotype. V gene TRBV15 combines with J gene TRBJ2-6; 7 bases fit TRBD1. V dropped 8 bases and J dropped 0; count of bases not matched to a gene: 7. The CDR3 loop spans 16 amino acids. In germline, CDR1 is LNHNV, CDR2 YYDKDF (reference sequence). This CDR3 reads CATSTGLSSGANVLTF. CDR3 bases: TGTGCCACCTCGACAGGGTTAAGCTCTGGGGCCAACGTCCTGACTTTC.

The chain couples TRBV24-1 to TRBJ1-2; 8 bases agree with TRBD1. The ends lost 3 bases at V and 6 bases at J; junction bases unmatched: 8. Germline CDR1 reads KGHDR; CDR2 reads SFDVKD. The CDR3 extends over 15 amino acids. The DNA of the CDR3 is TGTGCCACCAGTGATCAGGGCCAGGGGGCGCATGGCTACACCTTC. Translating it yields CATSDQGQGAHGYTF.

Only a few counts were recorded for this clonotype. This chain uses TRBV20-1 with TRBJ1-1, with D tentatively TRBD1 (6 bases). Trimming took off 6 bases at V and 4 bases at J, with 18 bases between the two ends. CDR1 and CDR2 from the germline V gene are DFQATT and SNEGSKA (reference sequence). The CDR3 sequence is 14 residues long. The CDR3 sequence is CSARAKGGGTEAFF. The DNA of the CDR3 is TGCAGTGCAAGGGCCAAGGGGGGAGGCACTGAAGCTTTCTTT.

This clonotype was detected many times. The CDR3 DNA reads as TGTGCCAGCCGACGGGACCGAGACTCCTACGAGCAGTACTTC. The encoded protein is CASRRDRDSYEQYF. The chain employs TRBV2 and TRBJ2-7, with D possibly called TRBD1 or TRBD2 (5 bases each). Trimming pared 8 bases from V and 0 bases from J, leaving 14 bases between. The CDR3 covers 14 residues. In germline, CDR1 is SNHLY, CDR2 FYNNEI.

The CDR3 sequence is CSASASNTGELFF. CDR3 sequence (DNA): TGCAGTGCTAGCGCCTCGAACACCGGGGAGCTGTTTTTT. This rearrangement joins TRBV20-1 to TRBJ2-2; D is uncertain. The ends were cut back, 3 bases at V and 0 bases at J, with 5 bases in the middle. This CDR3 is 13 amino acids long. CDR1 is DFQATT, CDR2 SNEGSKA, per germline (reference sequence).

This clonotype has at least ten counts. The genes are TRBV14 and TRBJ1-1; a weak D match, TRBD1 (6 bases). This CDR3 is built from 13 residues. V lost 5 bases and J lost 5, with 12 bases in between. In germline, CDR1 is SGHDN, CDR2 FVKESK. CDR3 nucleotide sequence: TGTGCCAGCAGCGTACAGGGCAAGACTGAAGCTTTCTTT. Translating gives CASSVQGKTEAFF.